Here is one T cell receptor (beta chain) with its context. Other DNA sequences in the same sample also yield this CDR3. These data are taken from a study of blood T cell repertoires in COVID-19. About the research overall: Whether acute or convalescent, the COVID-19 samples came from the United States, Italy and Spain. Nucleic acid was either cDNA or gDNA, and it came from T cells, B-cell-depleted T cells, or PBMCs.

The J segment lost 6 bases and the V segment lost 4 bases, leaving 4 bases of the junction unmatched. CDR3 length equals 15 residues. The germline V gene has CDR1 MNHEY and CDR2 SVGEGT. Data came from immunoSEQ multiplex PCR; TCRdb stores just in-frame clones and leaves some out. This sample yields 75,000 to 80,000 clones, of which around nine tenths are seen a single time; about a sixth belongs to the top ten. This sequence was found in a human donor in a cohort sampled during active COVID-19. The sequenced material came from peripheral blood. The chain uses TRBV6-2 or TRBV6-3 and TRBJ1-5; 12 bases align to TRBD1. CDR3 residues: CASSSGQGAGQPQHF. Here the CDR3 DNA reads TGTGCCAGCAGTTCGGGACAGGGGGCGGGTCAGCCCCAGCATTTT.